These 10 T cell receptor beta chains came from one sample sequenced in a study of cytomegalovirus exposure and HLA in healthy donors. Amplification used 60 Vbeta primers and 13 Jbeta primers. Profiled with immunoSEQ multiplex PCR; TCRdb holds only in-frame clones, not every one. The sample holds approximately 190,000 clones, roughly 80% seen once. The sequenced material came from PBMCs. These receptors originate from a woman between 18 and 29 years old in good health and CMV-seronegative.

Points on this clone: The junction and the germline gene differ at one end; a read error may be behind it. The chain combines TRBV5-6 with TRBJ2-7; 8 nucleotides match TRBD1. This CDR3 region has 12 residues. Germline CDR1 reads SGHDT; CDR2 reads YYEEEE. The CDR3 sequence: CASSLGGQGFNF. CDR3 bases: TGTGCCAGCAGCTTGGGTGGACAGGGCTTTAACTTC.

The chain joins TRBV29-1 to TRBJ2-1; 11 nucleotides align to TRBD2. The junction had 6 bases not matched to a gene; V was cut back by 6 bases and J by 8 bases. This CDR3 is built from 13 residues. The V gene's germline CDR1 is SQVTM and CDR2 ANQGSEA. In DNA, the CDR3 is TGCAGCGTCGGACTAGCGGGTAGGGATGAGCAGTTCTTC. It specifies CSVGLAGRDEQFF.

The chain has TRBV6-6 and TRBJ1-2; D is perhaps TRBD1 (5 bases). CDR1 and CDR2 from the germline V gene are MNHNY and SVGAGI (reference sequence). V lost 4 bases and J lost 3, with 12 bases in between. The CDR3 runs 14 residues. The CDR3 protein is CASSLGPTYYGYTF. The CDR3 DNA reads as TGTGCCAGCAGTTTGGGGCCTACATACTATGGCTACACCTTC.

The rearrangement joins TRBV19 to TRBJ2-2; D perhaps matches TRBD1 (5 bases). Germline CDR1 reads LNHDA; CDR2 reads SQIVND (reference sequence). Trimming left V 4 bases short and J 5 bases short, with 8 bases between. This CDR3 is 13 amino acids long. The CDR3 nucleotides are TGTGCCAGTAGTACAGGGTTAACCGGGGAGCTGTTTTTT. It translates to CASSTGLTGELFF.

This clone was counted a few times. V is TRBV10-3 and J is TRBJ2-7, with D possibly TRBD2 on 5 matching bases. Germline V gene data show CDR1 as ENHRY and CDR2 as SYGVKD. CDR3 length equals 13 residues. Trimming took off 10 bases at V and 3 bases at J, with 16 bases between the two ends. The CDR3 DNA sequence: TGTGCCACGTCGGGGTTGGAAAGCTACGAGCAGTACGTC. It encodes CATSGLESYEQYV.

The CDR3: CASSMGPEAFF. As DNA, the CDR3 is TGTGCCAGTAGTATGGGGCCCGAAGCTTTCTTT. The chain employs TRBV19 and TRBJ1-1; the D gene is possibly TRBD1 (5 bases). V lost 3 bases and J 8 bases, leaving 7 bases between the germline ends. Per the germline V gene, CDR1 is LNHDA and CDR2 is SQIVND (reference sequence). The CDR3 has 11 residues. Supplemented by reference TRBV19 and TRBJ1-1, the full variable domain reads DGGITQSPKYLFRKEGQNVTLSCEQNLNHDAMYWYRQDPGQGLRLIYYSQIVNDFQKGDIAEGYSVSREKKESFPLTVTSAQKNPTAFYLCASSMGPEAFFGQGTRLTVV.

V gene TRBV28 combines with J gene TRBJ1-1; 12 bases fit TRBD1. CDR3 length: 17 amino acids. The V segment lost 5 bases and the J segment 1 base; nucleotides outside the gene matches: 8. Germline V gene sequence: CDR1 MDHEN, CDR2 SYDVKM. DNA for the CDR3: TGTGCCAGCAGTCTCATACCGGGACAGGGGGCGAACACTGAAGCTTTCTTT. It encodes CASSLIPGQGANTEAFF.

This clone was seen a few times. This chain connects TRBV7-2 to TRBJ1-1; 10 bases are a match to TRBD1. The CDR3 has 16 residues. V gave up 5 bases and J gave up 3 bases; unmatched junction bases: 9. In germline, CDR1 is SGHTA, CDR2 FQGNSA. The CDR3 nucleotides are TGTGCCAGCAGCCTACTAGACAGGGGGCATTACACTGAAGCTTTCTTT. Translation: CASSLLDRGHYTEAFF.

The gene calls are TRBV7-2 and TRBJ1-5; a weak D match, TRBD1 (6 bases). Trimming left V 3 bases short and J 6 bases short, with 9 bases between. Germline lookup yields CDR1 SGHTA and CDR2 FQGNSA. The CDR3 loop spans 13 amino acids. CDR3: CASSLGGLQPQHF. CDR3 nucleotides: TGTGCCAGCAGCTTGGGGGGGCTTCAGCCCCAGCATTTT.

For the CDR3, the DNA is TGCAGCGTTGAAGGGGCTAGTTTAACGGGAGTCGTGCAAGAGACCCAGTACTTC. It codes for CSVEGASLTGVVQETQYF. The chain carries TRBV29-1 and TRBJ2-5; a weak D match, TRBD2 (6 bases). V was cut by 1 base and J by 2 bases, with 23 bases left in between. The CDR3 length is 18 residues. Looked up from germline, CDR1 is SQVTM and CDR2 is ANQGSEA.